The 11 T cell receptor beta chains presented below share a single source sample, sequenced in a study of T cell responses to AZD1222 COVID-19 vaccine. The protocol was immunoSEQ multiplex PCR, while the TCRdb copy is restricted to in-frame clones and leaves out a portion. This sample has some 150,000 clones, with around nine tenths found just once. The source was peripheral blood, collected on day 0 of AZD1222 vaccination. These receptors came from an adult in good health.

CDR3 loop: CASSSPGQQNYGYTF. The CDR3 nucleotides read TGTGCCAGCAGCTCCCCGGGACAGCAAAACTATGGCTACACCTTC. The V call is TRBV7-9, the J call TRBJ1-2, with 7 bases matching TRBD1. CDR1 is SEHNR and CDR2 is FQNEAQ in the germline V gene (reference sequence). This CDR3 is built from 15 residues. The junction had 7 bases not matched to a gene; V was cut back by 4 bases and J by 2 bases.

The chain combines TRBV19 with TRBJ1-5, with D hard to call. Trimming cost V 2 bases and J 7 bases, with 9 bases left between them. This CDR3 contains 13 residues. Germline V gene sequence: CDR1 LNHDA, CDR2 SQIVND (reference sequence). The CDR3 reads CASSITWLQPQHF. The DNA for the CDR3 is TGTGCCAGTAGTATAACATGGCTGCAGCCCCAGCATTTT.

This chain connects TRBV6-5 to TRBJ2-2; D uncertain. Trimming removed 6 bases from V and 6 bases from J, with 8 bases in between. Germline V gene data show CDR1 as MNHEY and CDR2 as SVGAGI. This CDR3 contains 12 residues. The CDR3 reads CASRFPPGELFF. Written as DNA, the CDR3 is TGTGCCAGCAGGTTTCCTCCCGGGGAGCTGTTTTTT.

Here the CDR3 reads CASKSAGTGKLFF. The CDR3 coding sequence is TGTGCCAGCAAGAGCGCAGGGACGGGAAAACTGTTTTTT. The chain recombines TRBV12-3 or TRBV12-4 with TRBJ1-4, with D tentatively TRBD1 (5 bases). The CDR3 covers 13 residues. V lost 7 bases, J lost 10 bases, and 16 bases lay in between.

The CDR3 sequence: CSVTGTGGGNTIYF. The DNA for the CDR3 is TGCAGCGTAACCGGGACAGGGGGCGGAAACACCATATATTTT. This rearrangement joins TRBV29-1 to TRBJ1-3; the match to TRBD1 covers 12 bases. V lost 6 bases, J lost 4 bases, and 4 bases stayed unmatched. This CDR3 spans 14 amino acids. The germline V gene has CDR1 SQVTM and CDR2 ANQGSEA. Using reference TRBV29-1 and TRBJ1-3 for the parts outside the CDR3, the full variable domain is SAVISQKPSRDICQRGTSLTIQCQVDSQVTMMFWYRQQPGQSLTLIATANQGSEATYESGFVIDKFPISRPNLTFSTLTVSNMSPEDSSIYLCSVTGTGGGNTIYFGEGSWLTVV.

This chain uses TRBV29-1 with TRBJ1-2; 8 nucleotides line up with TRBD1. V was clipped by 3 bases and J by 4 bases; unmatched bases: 10. The CDR3 contains 15 residues. Looked up from germline, CDR1 is SQVTM and CDR2 is ANQGSEA. For the CDR3, the DNA is TGCAGCGTTGACAATGGACAGGGACAGGCCTATGGCTACACCTTC. It encodes CSVDNGQGQAYGYTF.

V gene TRBV2 combines with J gene TRBJ2-7; tentatively, D is TRBD2 (5 bases). The DNA matches TRBJ2-5 better at its end, which makes the J call doubtful. This CDR3 is built from 13 residues. Germline CDR1 SNHLY, CDR2 FYNNEI. The CDR3 nucleotides read TGTGCCATCACGAGAGGGCGGCAAGAGACCCAGTACTTC. Amino acid sequence: CAITRGRQETQYF.

This chain uses TRBV3-1 (or the pseudogene TRBV3-2) with TRBJ2-7; 7 bases line up with TRBD1. CDR1 LGHDT and CDR2 YNNKEL come from the germline V gene (reference sequence). Losses at the gene ends were 5 bases for V and 3 bases for J; bases not matched to a gene: 10. This CDR3 contains 15 residues. The CDR3 sequence: CASSSGTARGYEQYF. CDR3 bases: TGTGCCAGCAGCTCAGGGACAGCCCGAGGCTACGAGCAGTACTTC.

This clone was found once. V is TRBV10-3 and J is TRBJ1-5; the D gene is possibly TRBD1 (6 bases). This CDR3 is 13 amino acids long. Trimming removed 3 bases from V and 9 bases from J, with 12 bases in between. Germline values: CDR1 ENHRY, CDR2 SYGVKD. Here the CDR3 DNA reads TGTGCCATCAGTGACGGGGGGCAAAGGCCCCAGCATTTT. Its protein product is CAISDGGQRPQHF.

The V call is TRBV20-1, the J call TRBJ2-4; the match to TRBD2 covers 9 bases. The CDR3 contains 11 residues. Germline V lookup: CDR1 DFQATT, CDR2 SNEGSKA (reference sequence). The CDR3 DNA reads TGCAGCCTCCGGCGGGGGGGCCTACAGTACTTC. Translated: CSLRRGGLQYF.

This clone appeared once. The V gene is TRBV27, the J gene TRBJ1-6; D is unclear. The V end lost 5 bases, the J end lost 8 bases, and 10 bases lay between the germline ends. The V gene's germline CDR1 is MNHEY and CDR2 SMNVEV (reference sequence). The CDR3 spans 13 residues. Here the CDR3 DNA reads TGTGCCAGCAGTCCCTTGATTGATTCACCCCTCCACTTT. Encoded protein: CASSPLIDSPLHF.